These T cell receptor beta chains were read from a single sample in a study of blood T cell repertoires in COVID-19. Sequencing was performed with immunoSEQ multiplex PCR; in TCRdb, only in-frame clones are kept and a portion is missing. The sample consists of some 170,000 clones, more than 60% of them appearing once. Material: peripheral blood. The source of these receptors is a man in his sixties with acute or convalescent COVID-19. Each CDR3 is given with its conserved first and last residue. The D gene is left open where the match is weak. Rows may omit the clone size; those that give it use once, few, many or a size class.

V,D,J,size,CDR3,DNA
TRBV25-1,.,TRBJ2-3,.,CASSPVFFSTDTQYF,TGTGCCAGCAGTCCCGTATTCTTTAGCACAGATACGCAGTATTTT
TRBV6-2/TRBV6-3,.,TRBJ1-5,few,CASSWGLSNQPQHF,TGTGCCAGCAGTTGGGGACTTAGCAATCAGCCCCAGCATTTT
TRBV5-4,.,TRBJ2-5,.,CASSLSGEETQYF,TGTGCCAGCAGCTTGTCAGGGGAGGAGACCCAGTACTTC
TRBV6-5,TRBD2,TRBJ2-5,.,CASSSGLWETQYF,TGTGCCAGCAGTTCGGGACTATGGGAGACCCAGTACTTC
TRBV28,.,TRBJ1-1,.,CASSLKRVTEAFF,TGTGCCAGCAGTTTAAAACGGGTCACTGAAGCTTTCTTT
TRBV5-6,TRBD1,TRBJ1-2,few,CASSMTGDSSIYGYTF,TGTGCCAGCAGCATGACGGGGGACAGTTCGATATATGGCTACACCTTC
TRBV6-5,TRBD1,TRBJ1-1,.,CASSSADRGGVAFF,TGTGCCAGCAGTTCCGCCGACAGGGGCGGGGTAGCTTTCTTT
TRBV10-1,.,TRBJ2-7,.,CASSESGYEQYF,TGCGCCAGCAGCGAGAGCGGCTACGAGCAGTACTTC
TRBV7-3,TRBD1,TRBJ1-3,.,CASSSSGQNFHSGNTIYF,TGTGCCAGCAGCTCATCGGGACAGAACTTCCACTCTGGAAACACCATATATTTT
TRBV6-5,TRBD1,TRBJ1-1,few,CASSLRQGNTEAFF,TGTGCCAGCAGTTTGAGACAGGGGAACACTGAAGCTTTCTTT
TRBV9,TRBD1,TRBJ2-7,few,CASSATWTGSNQQYF,TGTGCCAGCAGCGCCACCTGGACAGGGAGTAACCAGCAGTACTTC
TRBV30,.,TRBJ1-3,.,CAWSGGILREREFLSGNTIYF,TGTGCCTGGAGTGGTGGAATATTGAGGGAAAGAGAGTTTCTCTCTGGAAACACCATATATTTT
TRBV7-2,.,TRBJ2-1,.,CASSLAVADEQFF,TGTGCCAGCAGCTTAGCGGTTGCGGATGAGCAGTTCTTC
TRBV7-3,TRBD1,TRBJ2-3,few,CASSLRDRSTDTQYF,TGTGCCAGCAGCCTACGGGACAGAAGCACAGATACGCAGTATTTT
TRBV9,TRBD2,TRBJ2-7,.,CASSVATSGGTYEQYF,TGTGCCAGCAGCGTGGCGACTAGCGGGGGGACCTACGAGCAGTACTTC
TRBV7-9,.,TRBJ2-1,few,CASSLEKQGRNEQFF,TGTGCCAGCAGCTTAGAGAAACAGGGGAGGAATGAGCAGTTCTTC
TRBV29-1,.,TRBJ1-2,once,CSVEDRGGGYTF,TGCAGCGTTGAAGATCGGGGGGGTGGCTACACCTTC
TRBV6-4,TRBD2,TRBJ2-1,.,CASSEPITSGGANGDEQFF,TGTGCCAGCAGTGAACCCATCACTAGCGGGGGGGCCAATGGGGATGAGCAGTTCTTC
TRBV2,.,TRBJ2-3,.,CASSELGESTDTQYF,TGTGCCAGCAGTGAACTCGGGGAGAGCACAGATACGCAGTATTTT
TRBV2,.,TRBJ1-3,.,CASSATGGGNTIYF,TGTGCCAGCAGTGCCACGGGGGGTGGAAACACCATATATTTT
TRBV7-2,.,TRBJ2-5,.,CASSPRRGQETQYF,TGTGCCAGCAGCCCCCGCAGGGGACAAGAGACCCAGTACTTC
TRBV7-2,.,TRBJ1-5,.,CASSLGRQPQHF,TGTGCCAGCAGCTTAGGGAGACAGCCCCAGCATTTT
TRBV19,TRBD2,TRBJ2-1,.,CASTPGGSYNEQFF,TGTGCCAGTACCCCGGGGGGCTCCTACAATGAGCAGTTCTTC
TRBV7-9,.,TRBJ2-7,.,CASSLEGGALRSEQYF,TGTGCCAGCAGCTTGGAAGGCGGGGCCCTTAGGAGCGAGCAGTACTTC
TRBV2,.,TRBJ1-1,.,CASTFIQGPSEAFF,TGTGCCAGCACCTTCATACAGGGACCCTCTGAAGCTTTCTTT
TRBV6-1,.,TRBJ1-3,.,CASSDAQGLLGNTIYF,TGTGCCAGCAGTGATGCTCAGGGGCTGCTTGGAAACACCATATATTTT
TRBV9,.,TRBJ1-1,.,CASSGAKGVTTEAFF,TGTGCCAGCAGCGGAGCCAAGGGGGTGACCACTGAAGCTTTCTTT
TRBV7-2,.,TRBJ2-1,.,CASSTQGTSYNEQFF,TGTGCCAGCAGCACTCAGGGTACCTCCTACAATGAGCAGTTCTTC
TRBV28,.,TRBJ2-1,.,CASSYDRGTYNEQFF,TGTGCCAGCAGTTATGACCGAGGCACCTACAATGAGCAGTTCTTC
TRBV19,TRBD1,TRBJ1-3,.,CASSIMGQERGNTIYF,TGTGCCAGTAGTATCATGGGACAGGAGAGAGGAAACACCATATATTTT
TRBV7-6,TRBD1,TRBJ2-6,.,CASSFETGQAGANVLTF,TGTGCCAGCAGCTTCGAGACAGGGCAGGCTGGGGCCAACGTCCTGACTTTC
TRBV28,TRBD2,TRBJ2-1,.,CAATGGAGGLDEQFF,TGTGCCGCCACGGGGGGAGCGGGGGGGCTCGATGAGCAGTTCTTC
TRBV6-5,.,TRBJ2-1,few,CASSYDGGPGNEQFF,TGTGCCAGCAGTTATGACGGGGGGCCGGGGAATGAGCAGTTCTTC
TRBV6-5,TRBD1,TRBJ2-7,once,CASTHTGAIEQYF,TGTGCCAGCACCCATACAGGGGCGATCGAGCAGTACTTC
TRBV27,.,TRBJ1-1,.,CASSFIGTGGVNTEAFF,TGTGCCAGCAGTTTCATCGGGACGGGAGGGGTGAACACTGAAGCTTTCTTT
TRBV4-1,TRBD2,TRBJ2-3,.,CASSQEAGSTDTQYF,TGCGCCAGCAGCCAAGAAGCGGGGAGCACAGATACGCAGTATTTT
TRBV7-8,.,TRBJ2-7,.,CASSLRGLSYEQYF,TGTGCCAGCAGCTTAAGAGGCCTTTCCTACGAGCAGTACTTC
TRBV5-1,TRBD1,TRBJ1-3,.,CASSSTGTGFSGNTIYF,TGCGCCAGCAGCTCAACCGGGACAGGGTTCTCTGGAAACACCATATATTTT